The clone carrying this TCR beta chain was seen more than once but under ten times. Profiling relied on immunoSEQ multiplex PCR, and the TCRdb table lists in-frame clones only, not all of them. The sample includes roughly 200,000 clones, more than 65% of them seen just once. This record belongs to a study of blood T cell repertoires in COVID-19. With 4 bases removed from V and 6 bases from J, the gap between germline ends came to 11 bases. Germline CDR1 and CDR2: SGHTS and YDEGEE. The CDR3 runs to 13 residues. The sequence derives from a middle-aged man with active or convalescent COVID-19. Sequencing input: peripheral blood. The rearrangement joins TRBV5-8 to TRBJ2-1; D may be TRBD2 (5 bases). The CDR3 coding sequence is TGTGCCAGCAGCCGTGGGAGCCGCAATGAGCAGTTCTTC. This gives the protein CASSRGSRNEQFF.